This T cell receptor (beta chain) came from a study of blood T cells in healthy people across ages. Next came a second PCR, run for about 7 to 12 cycles, which used a sample-barcoded 5' primer along with a J-beta primer mix. From the 5' RACE reads, TCRdb called clonotypes with MiXCR, one entry per CDR3 protein. The data contain about 570,000 distinct CDR3 sequences, 27% of them singletons. Findings and caveats of the study: Diversity of TCR beta correlated strongly with naive T cell percentage. A greater number of naive CD4+ cells and higher diversity distinguished long-lived donors from aged donors. Roughly linear age-related decline in beta diversity appeared, significant by age about 37. Investigators viewed diversity estimates from one million T cells as underestimates, the study reported.

In this sample, this clonotype turned up a few times. What it binds is unknown. CDR1 LGHDT and CDR2 YNNKEL come from the germline V gene (reference sequence). The CDR3 is 11 residues long. Trimming removed 6 bases at V and 9 bases at J, with 9 bases between. J is TRBJ2-1 and V is TRBV3-1; D is possibly TRBD1 (5 bases). The TCR originated in a woman aged 70-85 years in good health. Sequenced: blood. The CDR3 nucleotides read TGTGCCAGCAGTCAGGGCGGTGAGCAGTTCTTC. It codes for CASSQGGEQFF.